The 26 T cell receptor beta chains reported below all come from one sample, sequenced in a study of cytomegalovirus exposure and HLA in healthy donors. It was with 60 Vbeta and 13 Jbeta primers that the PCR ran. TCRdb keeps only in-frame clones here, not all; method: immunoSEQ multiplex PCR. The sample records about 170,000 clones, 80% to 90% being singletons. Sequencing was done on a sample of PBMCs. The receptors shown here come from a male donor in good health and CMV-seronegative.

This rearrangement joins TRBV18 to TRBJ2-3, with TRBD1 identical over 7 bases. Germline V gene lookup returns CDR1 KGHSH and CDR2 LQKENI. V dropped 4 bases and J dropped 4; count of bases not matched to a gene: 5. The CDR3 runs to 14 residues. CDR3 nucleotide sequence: TGTGCCAGCTCACGGACAGGTCTGGCAGATACGCAGTATTTT. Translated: CASSRTGLADTQYF.

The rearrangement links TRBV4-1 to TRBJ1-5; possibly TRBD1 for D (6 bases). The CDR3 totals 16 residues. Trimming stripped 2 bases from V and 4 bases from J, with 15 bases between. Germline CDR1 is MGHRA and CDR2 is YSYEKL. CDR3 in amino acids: CASSQSGTRINQPQHF. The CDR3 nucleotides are TGCGCCAGCAGCCAATCCGGGACAAGGATTAATCAGCCCCAGCATTTT.

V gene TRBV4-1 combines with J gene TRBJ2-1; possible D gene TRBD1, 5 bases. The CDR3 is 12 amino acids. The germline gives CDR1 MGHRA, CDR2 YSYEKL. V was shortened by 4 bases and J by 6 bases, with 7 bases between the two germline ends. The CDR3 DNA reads TGCGCCAGCAGCCCGCAGGGCAATGAGCAGTTCTTC. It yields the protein CASSPQGNEQFF.

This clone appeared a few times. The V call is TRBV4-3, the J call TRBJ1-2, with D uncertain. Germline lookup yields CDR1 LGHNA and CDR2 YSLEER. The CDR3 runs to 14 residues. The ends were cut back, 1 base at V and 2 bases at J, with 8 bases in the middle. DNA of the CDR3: TGCGCCAGCAGCCAAGTTGAACGGAACTATGGCTACACCTTC. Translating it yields CASSQVERNYGYTF.

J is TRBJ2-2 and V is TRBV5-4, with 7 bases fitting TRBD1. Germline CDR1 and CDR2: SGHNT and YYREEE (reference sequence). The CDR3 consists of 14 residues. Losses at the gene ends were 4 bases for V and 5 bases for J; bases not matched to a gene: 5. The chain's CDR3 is CASSPTRGTGELFF. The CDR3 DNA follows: TGTGCCAGCAGCCCTACCAGGGGGACCGGGGAGCTGTTTTTT.

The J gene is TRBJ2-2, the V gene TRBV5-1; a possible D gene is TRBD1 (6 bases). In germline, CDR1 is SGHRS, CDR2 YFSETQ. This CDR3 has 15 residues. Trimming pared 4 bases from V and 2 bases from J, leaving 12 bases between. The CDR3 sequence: CASSAGTLNTGELFF. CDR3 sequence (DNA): TGCGCCAGCAGCGCCGGGACACTCAACACCGGGGAGCTGTTTTTT.

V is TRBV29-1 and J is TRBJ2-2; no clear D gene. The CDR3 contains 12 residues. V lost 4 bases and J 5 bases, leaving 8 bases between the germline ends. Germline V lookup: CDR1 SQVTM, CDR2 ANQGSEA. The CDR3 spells CSVASTTGELFF. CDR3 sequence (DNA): TGCAGCGTTGCATCGACAACCGGGGAGCTGTTTTTT.

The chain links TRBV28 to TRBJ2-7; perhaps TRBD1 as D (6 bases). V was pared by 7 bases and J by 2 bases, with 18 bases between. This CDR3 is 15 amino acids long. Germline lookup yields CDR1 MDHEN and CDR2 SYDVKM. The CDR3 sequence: CASITPLTGAYEQYF. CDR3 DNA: TGTGCCAGCATAACGCCGCTGACAGGAGCCTACGAGCAGTACTTC.

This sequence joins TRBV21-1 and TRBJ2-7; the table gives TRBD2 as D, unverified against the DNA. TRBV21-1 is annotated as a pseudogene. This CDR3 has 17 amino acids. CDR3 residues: CASSKVSEAPWAYEQYF. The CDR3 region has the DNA TGTGCCAGCAGCAAAGTGAGTGAGGCTCCTTGGGCCTACGAGCAGTACTTC.

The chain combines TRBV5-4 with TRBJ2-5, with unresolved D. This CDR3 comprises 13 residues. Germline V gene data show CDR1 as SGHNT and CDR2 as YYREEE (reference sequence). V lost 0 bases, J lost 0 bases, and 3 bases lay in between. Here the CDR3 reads CASSLADQETQYF. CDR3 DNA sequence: TGTGCCAGCAGCTTGGCAGACCAAGAGACCCAGTACTTC.

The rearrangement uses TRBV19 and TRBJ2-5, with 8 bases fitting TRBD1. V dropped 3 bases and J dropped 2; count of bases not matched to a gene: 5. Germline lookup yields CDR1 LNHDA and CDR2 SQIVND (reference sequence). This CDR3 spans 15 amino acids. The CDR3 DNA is TGTGCCAGTAGTATGGGGACAGGCCTTCAAGAGACCCAGTACTTC. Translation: CASSMGTGLQETQYF. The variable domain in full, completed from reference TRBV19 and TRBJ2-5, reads DGGITQSPKYLFRKEGQNVTLSCEQNLNHDAMYWYRQDPGQGLRLIYYSQIVNDFQKGDIAEGYSVSREKKESFPLTVTSAQKNPTAFYLCASSMGTGLQETQYFGPGTRLLVL.

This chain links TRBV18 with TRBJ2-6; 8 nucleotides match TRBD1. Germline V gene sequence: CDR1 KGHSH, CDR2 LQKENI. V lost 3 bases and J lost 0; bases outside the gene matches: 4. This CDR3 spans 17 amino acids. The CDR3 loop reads CASSPGTGYSGANVLTF. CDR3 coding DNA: TGTGCCAGCTCACCCGGGACAGGCTACTCTGGGGCCAACGTCCTGACTTTC.

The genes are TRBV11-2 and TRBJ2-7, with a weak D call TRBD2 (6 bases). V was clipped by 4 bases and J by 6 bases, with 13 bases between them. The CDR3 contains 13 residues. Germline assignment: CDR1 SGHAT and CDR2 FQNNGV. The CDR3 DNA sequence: TGTGCCAGCAGCTCCAGGAACGGGGGCGAGCAGTACTTC. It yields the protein CASSSRNGGEQYF.

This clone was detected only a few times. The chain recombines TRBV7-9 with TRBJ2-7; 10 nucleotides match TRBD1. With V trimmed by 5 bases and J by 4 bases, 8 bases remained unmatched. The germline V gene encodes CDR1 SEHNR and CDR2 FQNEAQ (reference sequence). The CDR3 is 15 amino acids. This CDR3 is CASSRPGQGLYEQYF. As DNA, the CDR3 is TGTGCCAGCAGCCGACCGGGACAGGGGTTATACGAGCAGTACTTC.

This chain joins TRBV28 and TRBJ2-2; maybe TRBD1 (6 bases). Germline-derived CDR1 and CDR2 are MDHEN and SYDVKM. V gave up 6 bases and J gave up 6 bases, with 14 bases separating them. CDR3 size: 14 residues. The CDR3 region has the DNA TGTGCCAGCAGACCACAGGGCACCCCCGGGGAGCTGTTTTTT. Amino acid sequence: CASRPQGTPGELFF.

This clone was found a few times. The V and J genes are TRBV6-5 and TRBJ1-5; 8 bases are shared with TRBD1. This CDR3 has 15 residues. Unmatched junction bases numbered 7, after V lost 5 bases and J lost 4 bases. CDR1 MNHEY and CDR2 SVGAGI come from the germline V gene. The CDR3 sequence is CASSQTGDGNQPQHF. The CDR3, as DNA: TGTGCCAGCAGTCAGACAGGGGACGGTAATCAGCCCCAGCATTTT.

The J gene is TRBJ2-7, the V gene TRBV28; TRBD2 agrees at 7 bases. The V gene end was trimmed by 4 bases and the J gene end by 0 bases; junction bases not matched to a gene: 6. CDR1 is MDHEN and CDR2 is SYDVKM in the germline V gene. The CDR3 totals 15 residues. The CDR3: CASSWSRTSSYEQYF. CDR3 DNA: TGTGCCAGCAGTTGGTCCAGGACTAGCTCCTACGAGCAGTACTTC.

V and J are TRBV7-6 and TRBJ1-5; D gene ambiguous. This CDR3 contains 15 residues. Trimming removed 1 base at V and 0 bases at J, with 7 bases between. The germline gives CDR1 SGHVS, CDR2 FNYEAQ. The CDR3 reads CASSLDPYSNQPQHF. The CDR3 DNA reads TGTGCCAGCAGCTTAGATCCTTATAGCAATCAGCCCCAGCATTTT.

The CDR3 nucleotides are TGTGCCACCAGCAGAGCCCCGGGAGGGCAAGAGACCCAGTACTTC. Its translation: CATSRAPGGQETQYF. The chain has TRBV15 and TRBJ2-5, with 8 nucleotides matching TRBD2. CDR1 is LNHNV, CDR2 YYDKDF, per germline (reference sequence). The trim removed 1 base at V and 2 bases at J, leaving 3 bases unmatched. The CDR3 has 15 amino acids.

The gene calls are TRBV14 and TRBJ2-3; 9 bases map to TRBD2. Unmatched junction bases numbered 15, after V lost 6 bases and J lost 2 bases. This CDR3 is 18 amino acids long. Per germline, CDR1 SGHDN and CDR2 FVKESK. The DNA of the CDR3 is TGTGCCAGCAGTAAACGGGTTAGCGGGAGCTTCCACACAGATACGCAGTATTTT. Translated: CASSKRVSGSFHTDTQYF.

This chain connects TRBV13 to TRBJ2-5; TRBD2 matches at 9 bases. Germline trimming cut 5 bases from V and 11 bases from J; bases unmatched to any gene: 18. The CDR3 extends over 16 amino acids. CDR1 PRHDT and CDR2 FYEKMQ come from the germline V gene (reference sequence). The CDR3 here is CASSPRGSGSPREQYF. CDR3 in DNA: TGTGCCAGCAGCCCCCGGGGTAGCGGGAGCCCCAGGGAGCAGTACTTC.

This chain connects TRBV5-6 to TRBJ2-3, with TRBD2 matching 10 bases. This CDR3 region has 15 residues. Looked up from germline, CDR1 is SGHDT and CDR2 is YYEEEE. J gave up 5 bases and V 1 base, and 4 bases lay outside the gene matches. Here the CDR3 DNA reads TGTGCCAGCAGCTTGTCCCTAGCGGGAGTAGATACGCAGTATTTT. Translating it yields CASSLSLAGVDTQYF.

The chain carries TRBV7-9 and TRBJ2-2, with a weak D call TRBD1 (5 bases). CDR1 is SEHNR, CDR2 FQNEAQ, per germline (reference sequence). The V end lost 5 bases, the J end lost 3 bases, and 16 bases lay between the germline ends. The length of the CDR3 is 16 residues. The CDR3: CASSPRGTQYTGELFF. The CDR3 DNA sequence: TGTGCCAGCAGCCCAAGGGGAACCCAATACACCGGGGAGCTGTTTTTT.

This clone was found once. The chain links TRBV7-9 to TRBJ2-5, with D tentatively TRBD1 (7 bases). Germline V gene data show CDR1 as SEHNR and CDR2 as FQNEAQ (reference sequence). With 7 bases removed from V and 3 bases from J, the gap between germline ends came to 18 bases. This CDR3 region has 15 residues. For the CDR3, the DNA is TGTGCCAGCATGTTGGAGGGGGCGAGAGAAGAGACCCAGTACTTC. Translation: CASMLEGAREETQYF.

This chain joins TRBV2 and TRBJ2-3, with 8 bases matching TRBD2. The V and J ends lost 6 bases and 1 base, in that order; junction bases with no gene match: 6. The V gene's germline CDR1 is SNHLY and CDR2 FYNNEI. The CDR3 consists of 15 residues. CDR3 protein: CASSVGRGGTDTQYF. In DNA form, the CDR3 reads TGTGCCAGCAGCGTGGGGCGGGGGGGCACAGATACGCAGTATTTT. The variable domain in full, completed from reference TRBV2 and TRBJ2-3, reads EPEVTQTPSHQVTQMGQEVILRCVPISNHLYFYWYRQILGQKVEFLVSFYNNEISEKSEIFDDQFSVERPDGSNFTLKIRSTKLEDSAMYFCASSVGRGGTDTQYFGPGTRLTVL.

CDR3: CASSPALAGGYEQYF. The DNA of the CDR3 is TGTGCCAGCAGCCCGGCACTAGCGGGAGGCTACGAGCAGTACTTC. J is TRBJ2-7 and V is TRBV6-5, with 12 nucleotides matching TRBD2. The germline CDR1 and CDR2 sequences are MNHEY and SVGAGI. The CDR3 runs to 15 residues. J was trimmed by 3 bases and V by 6 bases; bases with no gene match: 6.